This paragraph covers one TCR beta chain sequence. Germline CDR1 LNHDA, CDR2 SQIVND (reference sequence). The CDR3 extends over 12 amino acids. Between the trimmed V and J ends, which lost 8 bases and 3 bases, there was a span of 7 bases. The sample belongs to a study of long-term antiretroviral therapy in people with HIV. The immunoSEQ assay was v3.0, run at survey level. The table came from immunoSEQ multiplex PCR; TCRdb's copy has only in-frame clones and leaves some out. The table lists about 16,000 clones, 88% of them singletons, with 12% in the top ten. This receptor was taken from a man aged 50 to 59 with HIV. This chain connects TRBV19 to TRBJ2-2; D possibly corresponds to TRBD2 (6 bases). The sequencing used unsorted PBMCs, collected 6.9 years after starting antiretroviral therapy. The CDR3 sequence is CASGRYTGELFF. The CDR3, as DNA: TGTGCCAGTGGGAGGTACACCGGGGAGCTGTTTTTT. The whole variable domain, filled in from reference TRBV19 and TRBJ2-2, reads DGGITQSPKYLFRKEGQNVTLSCEQNLNHDAMYWYRQDPGQGLRLIYYSQIVNDFQKGDIAEGYSVSREKKESFPLTVTSAQKNPTAFYLCASGRYTGELFFGEGSRLTVL.